The rows below give T cell receptor beta chains drawn from one sample of a study of OX40 agonist ivuxolimab in advanced cancers. Using immunoSEQ multiplex PCR, the repertoire was profiled, and TCRdb retains in-frame clones only, with some absent. The table lists 50,000 to 65,000 clones, roughly 89% of them singletons. This specimen consisted of CD4+ or CD8+ T cells sorted from blood, obtained in a trial of the OX40 agonist ivuxolimab. The receptor set was obtained from an adult with an advanced solid tumor such as melanoma, head and neck, liver or kidney cancer. CDR3s include the opening cysteine and the closing phenylalanine or tryptophan. The D gene is left open where the match is weak. Rows may omit the clone size; those that give it use once, few, many or a size class.

>TRBV30|NA|TRBJ2-5|NA
CAWAGGYQETQYF
TGTGCCTGGGCCGGAGGGTACCAAGAGACCCAGTACTTC
>TRBV20-1|NA|TRBJ1-2|TRBD1
CSVQGARGYTF
TGCAGTGTACAGGGGGCGCGTGGCTACACCTTC
>TRBV2|NA|TRBJ2-1|TRBD2
CASTPSGGTYNEQFF
TGTGCCAGCACACCTAGCGGTGGGACCTACAATGAGCAGTTCTTC
>TRBV9|NA|TRBJ1-2|NA
CASSLLPHGYTF
TGTGCCAGCTCACTCTTGCCGCACGGCTACACCTTC
>TRBV1|NA|TRBJ2-7|NA
CTGGRPYEQYF
TGCACCGGGGGTCGACCCTACGAGCAGTACTTC
>TRBV28|NA|TRBJ2-7|NA
CASSSWASGHKNEQYF
TGTGCCAGCAGCTCCTGGGCCAGCGGACACAAAAACGAGCAGTACTTC
>TRBV9|NA|TRBJ2-2|NA
CASMDRANTGELFF
TGTGCCAGCATGGACCGCGCGAACACCGGGGAGCTGTTTTTT
>TRBV7-9|NA|TRBJ2-3|TRBD2
CASSNVAGGPGTDTQYF
TGTGCCAGCAGCAACGTCGCGGGAGGGCCGGGCACAGATACGCAGTATTTT
>TRBV28|NA|TRBJ2-1|TRBD2
CASGAGDEQFF
TGTGCCAGCGGGGCGGGGGATGAGCAGTTCTTC
>TRBV5-8|NA|TRBJ2-3|NA
CASSLGEITDTQYF
TGTGCCAGCAGCTTGGGAGAAATCACAGATACGCAGTATTTT
>TRBV18|NA|TRBJ1-1|NA
CASSPRVTRNTEAFF
TGTGCCAGCTCACCAAGGGTGACGAGGAACACTGAAGCTTTCTTT
>TRBV5-8|NA|TRBJ2-2|NA
CASSLAGTGELFF
TGTGCCAGCAGTTTGGCCGGCACCGGGGAGCTGTTTTTT
>TRBV6-6|NA|TRBJ2-7|NA
CASSSPLTGRSYEQYF
TGTGCCAGCAGTTCCCCCCTGACAGGGAGGTCCTACGAGCAGTACTTC
>TRBV29-1|once|TRBJ2-3|NA
CSVEWARTDTQYF
TGCAGCGTTGAGTGGGCGCGAACAGATACGCAGTATTTT
>TRBV7-2|NA|TRBJ1-1|NA
CASSAPGWGLVEAFF
TGTGCCAGCAGCGCACCGGGGTGGGGTTTGGTTGAAGCTTTCTTT
>TRBV5-1|NA|TRBJ1-5|TRBD1
CASSFEGAGNQPQHF
TGCGCCAGCAGCTTCGAGGGGGCCGGGAATCAGCCCCAGCATTTT
>TRBV6-4|NA|TRBJ2-2|NA
CASSAGGAGGELFF
TGTGCCAGCAGTGCTGGGGGCGCAGGTGGGGAGCTGTTTTTT
>TRBV2|NA|TRBJ2-3|TRBD1
CASRRQGITDTQYF
TGTGCCAGCAGGCGACAGGGGATTACAGATACGCAGTATTTT
>TRBV19|NA|TRBJ2-1|TRBD2
CASSMGLAGGYEQFF
TGTGCCAGTAGTATGGGACTAGCGGGAGGGTATGAGCAGTTCTTC
>TRBV4-1|once|TRBJ1-2|TRBD1
CASSQAEGAANYGYTF
TGCGCCAGCAGCCAGGCGGAGGGGGCTGCTAACTATGGCTACACCTTC
>TRBV7-3|NA|TRBJ2-1|NA
CASSPQFGFNEQFF
TGTGCCAGCAGCCCCCAATTCGGCTTCAATGAGCAGTTCTTC
>TRBV30|once|TRBJ2-7|TRBD1
CAWSGDRGEQYF
TGTGCCTGGAGTGGGGACAGGGGCGAGCAGTACTTC
>TRBV27|NA|TRBJ1-2|NA
CASKRLNRQYGYTF
TGTGCCAGCAAACGCCTGAACCGACAGTATGGCTACACCTTC
>TRBV19|NA|TRBJ1-2|TRBD1
CASSGDRAYGYTF
TGTGCCAGTAGTGGGGACAGGGCTTATGGCTACACCTTC
>TRBV19|NA|TRBJ1-5|NA
CASSMRSALKPQHF
TGTGCCAGTAGTATGCGGAGTGCTCTAAAGCCCCAGCATTTT
>TRBV20-1|NA|TRBJ2-7|NA
CSARVREQYF
TGCAGTGCTCGCGTCCGGGAGCAGTACTTC
>TRBV7-9|NA|TRBJ1-2|NA
CASSSGGGLQHNYGYTF
TGTGCCAGCAGCTCCGGCGGAGGTTTACAACATAACTATGGCTACACCTTC
>TRBV18|NA|TRBJ2-5|NA
CASSPVFGSTQETQYF
TGTGCCAGCTCACCAGTCTTTGGGAGCACCCAAGAGACCCAGTACTTC
>TRBV5-1|NA|TRBJ2-5|NA
CASSFQPEETQYF
TGCGCCAGCAGCTTCCAGCCCGAGGAGACCCAGTACTTC
>TRBV15|NA|TRBJ1-3|NA
CATSRARQLSGNTIYF
TGTGCCACCAGCAGAGCCAGACAGCTCTCTGGAAACACCATATATTTT
>TRBV7-9|NA|TRBJ2-3|NA
CASSLAMSAADTQYF
TGTGCCAGCAGCTTAGCTATGTCCGCGGCAGATACGCAGTATTTT
>TRBV5-1|NA|TRBJ1-5|TRBD1
CASSLGTGGNQPQHF
TGCGCCAGCAGCTTGGGGACAGGAGGTAATCAGCCCCAGCATTTT
>TRBV10-3|NA|TRBJ1-3|TRBD1
CAIRGQGSGNTIYF
TGTGCCATCAGGGGACAGGGCTCTGGAAACACCATATATTTT
>TRBV2|NA|TRBJ2-2|NA
CASRENTGELFF
TGTGCCAGCAGGGAGAACACCGGGGAGCTGTTTTTT
>TRBV7-9|NA|TRBJ1-2|NA
CASSVTGALGYTF
TGTGCCAGCTCGGTGACAGGAGCATTGGGCTACACCTTC
>TRBV11-3|NA|TRBJ2-7|TRBD2
CASSPGTSGQREQYF
TGTGCCAGCAGCCCCGGGACTAGCGGTCAAAGGGAGCAGTACTTC
>TRBV2|NA|TRBJ2-5|TRBD2
CASRGLGQTGTQYF
TGTGCCAGCAGGGGACTAGGTCAAACTGGGACCCAGTACTTC
>TRBV28|NA|TRBJ2-7|NA
CASSLSSRGNEQYF
TGTGCCAGCAGCTTGTCGAGCCGGGGTAACGAGCAGTACTTC
>TRBV9|NA|TRBJ2-3|NA
CASSPRGDRVSVTDTQYF
TGTGCCAGCAGCCCTAGGGGGGACCGGGTCTCAGTCACAGATACGCAGTATTTT
>TRBV15|NA|TRBJ2-7|TRBD2
CATSTGTSGSFAYEQYF
TGTGCCACCAGCACTGGGACTAGCGGGAGTTTTGCCTACGAGCAGTACTTC
>TRBV16|once|TRBJ2-3|NA
CASSQTAGGTDTQYF
TGTGCCAGCAGCCAAACTGCGGGCGGCACAGATACGCAGTATTTT
>TRBV11-3|NA|TRBJ2-1|NA
CASSFREGDEQFF
TGTGCCAGCAGCTTTCGTGAGGGGGATGAGCAGTTCTTC